Detailed here is one T cell receptor (beta chain). The sample comes from a study of blood T cell repertoires in COVID-19. Clones were read by immunoSEQ multiplex PCR, and TCRdb kept only the in-frame ones, dropping some. The data show about 280,000 clones, roughly 90% seen once. The CDR3 extends over 16 amino acids. Trimming left V 6 bases short and J 0 bases short, with 17 bases between. Germline CDR1 is MDHEN and CDR2 is SYDVKM. This TCR was recovered from a woman between 45 and 60 years old who had recovered from COVID-19. The sample was peripheral blood. The genes are TRBV28 and TRBJ1-2; D is uncertain. This chain's CDR3 is CASSPAWAPANYGYTF. The CDR3, as DNA: TGTGCCAGCAGCCCCGCGTGGGCTCCAGCTAACTATGGCTACACCTTC.